This T cell receptor (beta chain) appears in the sequencing data of a study of cytomegalovirus exposure and HLA in healthy donors. Amplification used 60 Vbeta primers and 13 Jbeta primers. In the original processing: A follow-up analysis tallied about 88 million unique TCR beta chains, some 9.9 million shared. Assay: immunoSEQ multiplex PCR; the TCRdb copy retains only in-frame clones and omits some. V and J calls and clone size follow that table, whereas D and trimming were derived from the DNA. This repertoire shows some 150,000 clones, 76% found once; its top ten account for 3.5% to 4%. This clone was counted once. Its antigen is still unknown. V was clipped by 5 bases and J by 1 base; unmatched bases: 7. This CDR3 region has 16 residues. Germline-derived CDR1 and CDR2 are MNHEY and SMNVEV (reference sequence). Study-wide results and limits: In a later analysis, at a false discovery rate of 0.05, some 17,000 TCR beta sequences were associated with HLA alleles. Exclusion as indistinguishable affected some V segments, including TRBV6-2 and TRBV6-3.

The sequenced sample consisted of PBMCs. This clonotype originated in a young man in good health and CMV-seronegative. The chain carries TRBV27 and TRBJ1-1; 10 bases map to TRBD1. CDR3: CASSRDRGRGNTEAFF. In DNA, the CDR3 is TGTGCCAGCAGTAGGGACAGGGGCCGGGGGAACACTGAAGCTTTCTTT.